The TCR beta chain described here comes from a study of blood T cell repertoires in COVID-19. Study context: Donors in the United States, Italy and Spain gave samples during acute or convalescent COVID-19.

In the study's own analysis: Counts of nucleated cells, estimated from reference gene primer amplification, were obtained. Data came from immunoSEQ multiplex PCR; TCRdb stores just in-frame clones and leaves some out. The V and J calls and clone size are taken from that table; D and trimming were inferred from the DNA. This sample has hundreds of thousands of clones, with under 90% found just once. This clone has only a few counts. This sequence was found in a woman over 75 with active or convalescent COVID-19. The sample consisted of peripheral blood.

The CDR3 region has the DNA TGTGCCAGCAGCTTAGTACTAGCGGGGGCCTACGAGCAGTACTTC. Protein sequence: CASSLVLAGAYEQYF. V and J are TRBV7-9 and TRBJ2-7, with 11 bases aligning to TRBD2. The CDR3 is made up of 15 amino acids. Germline CDR1 SEHNR, CDR2 FQNEAQ (reference sequence). Trimming removed 1 base from V and 2 bases from J; junction bases left unmatched: 1.